What follows are 30 T cell receptor beta chains derived from one specimen sequenced in a study of shared clonotypes between healthy human individuals. The method was immunoSEQ multiplex PCR; TCRdb's version includes in-frame clones alone and lacks a portion of them. The table includes 2 million to 3 million clones, 90% to 95% detected once. Material for sequencing was naive CD4+ T cells from PBMCs. Stated subset: CD45RA+ positively selected. These receptors were taken from a man in his late teens or twenties in good health. Some clones in this sample may be carry-over from other donors' samples.

V usage is TRBV27 and J usage is TRBJ2-7; 11 positions agree with TRBD2. The CDR3 has 14 amino acids. After removal of 5 bases from V and 2 bases from J, the junction contained 2 bases not matched to a gene. Germline loops: CDR1 MNHEY, CDR2 SMNVEV (reference sequence). The DNA for the CDR3 is TGTGCCAGCAGTCTGACTAGCGGGGCCTACGAGCAGTACTTC. It codes for CASSLTSGAYEQYF.

The chain joins TRBV13 to TRBJ2-3; 14 positions agree with TRBD2. J lost 3 bases, V lost 5 bases, and 10 bases had no gene match. Germline assignment: CDR1 PRHDT and CDR2 FYEKMQ (reference sequence). The CDR3 covers 18 residues. CDR3 protein: CASSGTSGSLGGTDTQYF. The DNA for the CDR3 is TGTGCCAGCAGCGGGACTAGCGGGAGCCTAGGTGGTACAGATACGCAGTATTTT.

The rearrangement uses TRBV27 and TRBJ1-1; TRBD1 aligns across 7 bases. Germline CDR1 reads MNHEY; CDR2 reads SMNVEV (reference sequence). The CDR3 contains 14 residues. Unmatched junction bases numbered 9, after V lost 6 bases and J lost 5 bases. CDR3 residues: CASSLDRVRTEAFF. The DNA of the CDR3 is TGTGCCAGCAGCCTCGACAGGGTGCGGACTGAAGCTTTCTTT.

This sequence joins TRBV7-8 and TRBJ2-7; TRBD1 matches at 10 bases. The CDR3 is made up of 14 amino acids. J was trimmed by 2 bases and V by 5 bases; bases with no gene match: 3. Per the germline V gene, CDR1 is SGHVS and CDR2 is FQNEAQ. The CDR3 coding sequence is TGTGCCAGCAGCGCCGGGACAGGGGCCTACGAGCAGTACTTC. This sequence encodes CASSAGTGAYEQYF. Full variable domain (missing parts from reference TRBV7-8 and TRBJ2-7): GAGVSQSPRYKVAKRGQDVALRCDPISGHVSLFWYQQALGQGPEFLTYFQNEAQLDKSGLPSDRFFAERPEGSVSTLKIQRTQQEDSAVYLCASSAGTGAYEQYFGPGTRLTVT.

The sample holds one count of this clone. The V and J genes are TRBV19 and TRBJ2-3; TRBD2 is a possible D gene (6 bases). The V gene lost 6 bases and the J gene lost 4 bases, with 11 bases spanning the gap. The germline V gene encodes CDR1 LNHDA and CDR2 SQIVND (reference sequence). The CDR3 is 13 amino acids. In nucleotides, the CDR3 is TGTGCCAGTAGACCACTAGCTTCAGATACGCAGTATTTT. Protein: CASRPLASDTQYF.

Worth noting for this clone: The sample carries other DNA sequences with the same CDR3. J is TRBJ2-5 and V is TRBV28; a weak D match, TRBD1 (5 bases). The CDR3 spans 13 residues. CDR1 and CDR2 (germline): MDHEN, SYDVKM. Trimming stripped 6 bases from V and 2 bases from J, with 10 bases between. The CDR3 DNA is TGTGCCAGCAGCCTGGGGCGACAAGAGACCCAGTACTTC. Translated: CASSLGRQETQYF.

V and J are TRBV14 and TRBJ2-7, with D possibly matching TRBD2 (5 bases). Trimming took off 1 base at V and 9 bases at J, with 10 bases between the two ends. Germline CDR1 reads SGHDN; CDR2 reads FVKESK. The CDR3 extends over 12 amino acids. The CDR3 bases are TGTGCCAGCAGCCAAGTGGGAGCGGTGCAGTACTTC. It codes for CASSQVGAVQYF. The full variable domain, in which reference TRBV14 and TRBJ2-7 provide the parts outside the CDR3, is EAGVTQFPSHSVIEKGQTVTLRCDPISGHDNLYWYRRVMGKEIKFLLHFVKESKQDESGMPNNRFLAERTGGTYSTLKVQPAELEDSGVYFCASSQVGAVQYFGPGTRLTVT.

This rearrangement joins TRBV9 to TRBJ2-1; D is unclear. The ends were cut back, 4 bases at V and 4 bases at J, with 15 bases in the middle. Germline-derived CDR1 and CDR2 are SGDLS and YYNGEE. The CDR3 is 15 amino acids. The DNA of the CDR3 is TGTGCCAGCAGCTCCCTGGCACTCAGTTACAATGAGCAGTTCTTC. Amino acid sequence: CASSSLALSYNEQFF.

CDR3 sequence (DNA): TGTGCCAGTAGAGGGCGTCGGAGCAGCTCCTACAATGAGCAGTTCTTC. Its protein is CASRGRRSSSYNEQFF. The chain uses TRBV19 and TRBJ2-1; the D is unclear. CDR3 length equals 16 residues. V gave up 6 bases and J gave up 0 bases, with 15 bases separating them. Germline CDR1 LNHDA, CDR2 SQIVND (reference sequence).

V gene TRBV18 combines with J gene TRBJ1-3; no clear D gene. Germline V CDR1 and CDR2: KGHSH, LQKENI. This CDR3 region has 13 residues. Trimming left V 0 bases short and J 8 bases short, with 8 bases between. The CDR3 spells CASSPPSSDTIYF. The CDR3 DNA reads as TGTGCCAGCTCACCACCCTCCTCGGACACCATATATTTT.

The chain is built from TRBV19 and TRBJ2-3, with a tentative D call TRBD1 (5 bases). The V gene lost 6 bases and the J gene lost 3 bases, with 13 bases spanning the gap. Per germline, CDR1 LNHDA and CDR2 SQIVND (reference sequence). This CDR3 has 14 residues. The CDR3 loop is CASSTSGLTDTQYF. The DNA of the CDR3 is TGTGCCAGTAGCACTTCAGGGTTAACAGATACGCAGTATTTT.

The chain has TRBV10-3 and TRBJ2-1; TRBD1 is a possible D gene (6 bases). CDR3 size: 15 residues. Deletions cut 2 bases from V and 2 bases from J, with 10 bases between. Germline V gives CDR1 ENHRY, CDR2 SYGVKD. For the CDR3, the DNA is TGTGCCATCAGTGAGCCCCAGGGGCCCTACAATGAGCAGTTCTTC. Translating it yields CAISEPQGPYNEQFF.

A note on this clone: Other DNA variants within this sample encode the same CDR3. The V gene is TRBV9, the J gene TRBJ1-1; possibly TRBD1 for D (5 bases). V shed 0 bases and J shed 3 bases, with 6 bases lying between them. Germline lookup yields CDR1 SGDLS and CDR2 YYNGEE. CDR3 length equals 13 residues. CDR3 coding DNA: TGTGCCAGCAGCGTAGTAGGGGACACTGAAGCTTTCTTT. Translation: CASSVVGDTEAFF.

The V and J genes are TRBV11-2 and TRBJ1-1, with D uncertain. This CDR3 spans 15 amino acids. The ends were cut back, 4 bases at V and 1 base at J, with 13 bases in the middle. Germline assignment: CDR1 SGHAT and CDR2 FQNNGV. The CDR3 nucleotides read TGTGCCAGCAGCTCCCGTGGGATGGGGAACACTGAAGCTTTCTTT. This sequence encodes CASSSRGMGNTEAFF.

The gene calls are TRBV11-3 and TRBJ2-1, with 8 bases fitting TRBD2. Germline V gene sequence: CDR1 SGHNT, CDR2 YENEEA. The CDR3 consists of 17 residues. Germline trimming cut 1 base from V and 3 bases from J; bases unmatched to any gene: 8. CDR3 sequence (DNA): TGTGCCAGCAGCTTAGGATGGGATAGCGGGATCTACAATGAGCAGTTCTTC. As protein: CASSLGWDSGIYNEQFF.

This chain joins TRBV5-4 and TRBJ1-1; D remains ambiguous. CDR1 and CDR2 (germline): SGHNT, YYREEE (reference sequence). CDR3 length: 12 residues. V gave up 3 bases and J gave up 6 bases, with 9 bases separating them. The CDR3 sequence is CASSSTSAEAFF. The DNA of the CDR3 is TGTGCCAGCAGCTCGACAAGCGCTGAAGCTTTCTTT.

In regard to this clone: The sample carries other DNA sequences with the same CDR3. The chain combines TRBV11-3 with TRBJ2-5; 14 bases line up with TRBD2. CDR1 and CDR2 (germline): SGHNT, YENEEA. J gave up 4 bases and V 4 bases, and 2 bases lay outside the gene matches. The CDR3 has 15 amino acids. CDR3 DNA sequence: TGTGCCAGCAGCTCCGGGACTAGCGGGAGAGAGACCCAGTACTTC. Residues: CASSSGTSGRETQYF.

This chain joins TRBV10-2 and TRBJ2-2; TRBD1 matches at 7 bases. CDR1 and CDR2 (germline): WSHSY, SAAADI. The junction had 5 bases not matched to a gene; V was cut back by 6 bases and J by 1 base. This CDR3 region has 15 residues. CDR3 residues: CASRAGTENTGELFF. CDR3 bases: TGCGCCAGCAGAGCCGGGACAGAGAACACCGGGGAGCTGTTTTTT.

The chain carries TRBV6-5 and TRBJ2-5; D is uncertain. Germline lookup yields CDR1 MNHEY and CDR2 SVGAGI. The CDR3 runs to 15 residues. The V and J ends lost 6 bases and 5 bases respectively, with 19 bases between them. The CDR3 nucleotides are TGTGCCAGCAGCCCAACAATCAGTCCGCAGGAGACCCAGTACTTC. This translates into CASSPTISPQETQYF.

The chain has TRBV6-1 and TRBJ2-1; no reliable D call. Deletions cut 3 bases from V and 14 bases from J, with 8 bases between. Germline lookup yields CDR1 MNHNS and CDR2 SASEGT. The CDR3 is 10 amino acids. CDR3 sequence reads: CASSDVWEFF. The CDR3 coding sequence is TGTGCCAGCAGTGATGTTTGGGAGTTCTTC.

The chain is built from TRBV7-9 and TRBJ2-2; D ambiguous. This CDR3 is built from 12 residues. Germline CDR1 is SEHNR and CDR2 is FQNEAQ (reference sequence). V dropped 10 bases and J dropped 8 bases, with 14 bases sitting between them. The DNA of the CDR3 is TGTGCCATAGACCCCGTCGGAGGGGAGCTGTTTTTT. This gives the protein CAIDPVGGELFF.

With regard to this clone: At one boundary the junction diverges from the germline segment, which might be a read error. J is TRBJ2-1 and V is TRBV23-1, with D perhaps TRBD1 (6 bases). TRBV23-1 is reported as an ORF; its role is uncertain. There are 11 residues in the CDR3. CDR3 in DNA: TGCGCCAGCACTAGGGGGTATGAGCAGCTCTTC. It codes for CASTRGYEQLF.

A single count supports this clone. The rearrangement links TRBV18 to TRBJ1-3, with D possibly being TRBD1 (6 bases). Germline CDR1 and CDR2: KGHSH and LQKENI. Trimming took off 2 bases at V and 0 bases at J, with 11 bases between the two ends. The CDR3 loop spans 16 amino acids. The CDR3 nucleotides are TGTGCCAGCTCACCAGGAGTGGACAGCTCTGGAAACACCATATATTTT. Translation gives CASSPGVDSSGNTIYF.

The chain has TRBV21-1 and TRBJ2-1; TRBD2, the table's D call, lacks a check against the DNA. TRBV21-1 is shown as a pseudogene. The CDR3 totals 19 residues. This CDR3 is CASTPRSSGRARPYNEQFF. In DNA form, the CDR3 reads TGTGCCAGCACCCCGAGGTCTAGCGGGAGGGCCAGGCCCTACAATGAGCAGTTCTTC.

Comments on this clone: The sample has other DNA sequences that encode this CDR3 too. The J gene is TRBJ2-7, the V gene TRBV28, with no clear D. CDR1 MDHEN and CDR2 SYDVKM come from the germline V gene. The CDR3 extends over 11 amino acids. Trimming shortened V by 9 bases and J by 7 bases, and 13 bases separated the two germline ends. The CDR3 DNA reads TGTGCCAGTTCGCCCGGCTGGGAGCAGTACTTC. Its translation: CASSPGWEQYF. The full variable domain, its missing parts supplied by reference TRBV28 and TRBJ2-7, is DVKVTQSSRYLVKRTGEKVFLECVQDMDHENMFWYRQDPGLGLRLIYFSYDVKMKEKGDIPEGYSVSREKKERFSLILESASTNQTSMYLCASSPGWEQYFGPGTRLTVT.

The chain recombines TRBV7-9 with TRBJ1-1; no clear D. CDR1 and CDR2 (germline): SEHNR, FQNEAQ (reference sequence). The CDR3 covers 12 residues. Trimming took off 1 base at V and 11 bases at J, with 11 bases between the two ends. This CDR3 is CASSLGPGGAFF. Here the CDR3 DNA reads TGTGCCAGCAGCTTAGGCCCGGGTGGTGCTTTCTTT.

The rearrangement links TRBV19 to TRBJ2-3, with TRBD2 matching over 7 bases. V dropped 7 bases and J dropped 1; count of bases not matched to a gene: 8. This CDR3 comprises 15 residues. The germline gives CDR1 LNHDA, CDR2 SQIVND (reference sequence). The DNA for the CDR3 is TGTGCCAGTAACGGCGGGAGTGTGGGCACAGATACGCAGTATTTT. Translated, it gives CASNGGSVGTDTQYF. Full variable domain (rest looked up from reference TRBV19 and TRBJ2-3): DGGITQSPKYLFRKEGQNVTLSCEQNLNHDAMYWYRQDPGQGLRLIYYSQIVNDFQKGDIAEGYSVSREKKESFPLTVTSAQKNPTAFYLCASNGGSVGTDTQYFGPGTRLTVL.

The chain combines TRBV5-1 with TRBJ1-3; D is perhaps TRBD1 (5 bases). V was clipped by 4 bases and J by 4 bases, with 18 bases between them. This CDR3 region has 16 residues. CDR1 is SGHRS, CDR2 YFSETQ, per germline. For the CDR3, the DNA is TGCGCCAGCAGCCCCTTTGGGGGTTTAGGAGGAAACACCATATATTTT. Translating it yields CASSPFGGLGGNTIYF. The entire variable domain, with the rest obtained from reference TRBV5-1 and TRBJ1-3, is as follows: KAGVTQTPRYLIKTRGQQVTLSCSPISGHRSVSWYQQTPGQGLQFLFEYFSETQRNKGNFPGRFSGRQFSNSRSEMNVSTLELGDSALYLCASSPFGGLGGNTIYFGEGSWLTVV.

This sequence joins TRBV5-4 and TRBJ1-5, with D possibly TRBD1 on 5 matching bases. The CDR3 consists of 13 residues. Germline loops: CDR1 SGHNT, CDR2 YYREEE (reference sequence). The V gene lost 5 bases and the J gene lost 4 bases, with 10 bases spanning the gap. CDR3 amino acids: CASSLSGNQPQHF. In DNA form, the CDR3 reads TGTGCCAGCAGTCTGTCAGGGAATCAGCCCCAGCATTTT.

The genes are TRBV30 and TRBJ1-1; weak D call: TRBD1 (5 bases). Germline V gene lookup returns CDR1 GTSNPN and CDR2 SVGIG (reference sequence). This CDR3 contains 14 residues. The V and J ends lost 1 base and 1 base respectively, with 10 bases between them. Here the CDR3 DNA reads TGTGCCTGGAGTGGACAGCAATCGAACACTGAAGCTTTCTTT. Encoded protein: CAWSGQQSNTEAFF.